This TCR beta chain was captured by sequencing in a study of early stage breast cancer tumors. At the level of the study: Among around 12 ER+/PR+/HER2- tumors, eight were ductal, four lobular. Overall study results and limits: Functional markers like CD4, CD8 and FOXP3 were missed in bulk sequencing. Tumors had roughly 2.5-fold higher T cell density and higher clonality than adjacent normal breast tissue.

The method was immunoSEQ multiplex PCR; TCRdb's version includes in-frame clones alone and lacks a portion of them. The data show 25,000 to 35,000 clones, 80% seen once. As concerns this clone: The target antigen is unknown.

The CDR3 runs to 14 residues. Germline V gene sequence: CDR1 SGHTS, CDR2 YDEGEE. Trimming shortened V by 2 bases and J by 4 bases, and 12 bases separated the two germline ends. V is TRBV5-8 and J is TRBJ2-5; D possibly corresponds to TRBD1 (6 bases). This clonotype was sampled from a person aged 55 to 75 with breast cancer. Sequenced input: blood. The CDR3 reads CASSFQGWGETQYF. The CDR3 DNA sequence: TGTGCCAGCAGCTTTCAGGGGTGGGGAGAGACCCAGTACTTC.